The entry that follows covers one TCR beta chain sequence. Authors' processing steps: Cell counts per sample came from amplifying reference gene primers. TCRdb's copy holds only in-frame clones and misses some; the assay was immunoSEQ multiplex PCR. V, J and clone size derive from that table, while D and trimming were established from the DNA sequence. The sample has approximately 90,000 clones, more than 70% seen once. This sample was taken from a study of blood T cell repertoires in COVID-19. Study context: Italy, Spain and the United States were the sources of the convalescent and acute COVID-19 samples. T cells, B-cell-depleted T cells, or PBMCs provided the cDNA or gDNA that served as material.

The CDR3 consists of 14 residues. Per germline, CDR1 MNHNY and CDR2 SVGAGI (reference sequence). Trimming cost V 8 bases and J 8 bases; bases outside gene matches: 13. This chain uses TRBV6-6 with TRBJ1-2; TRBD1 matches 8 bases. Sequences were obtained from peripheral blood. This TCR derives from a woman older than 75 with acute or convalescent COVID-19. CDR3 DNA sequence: TGTGCCAGCCTAGCCCCCGGACAGGGAGGGGGCTACACCTTC. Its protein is CASLAPGQGGGYTF.